This TCR beta chain was captured by sequencing in a study of T-cell memory formation after mild COVID-19 listed by TCRdb under 2021. Turning to the overall study: TCR sequence clusters from the two donors were largely donor specific. In a couple of donors, T-cell clones that expanded and contracted after mild COVID-19 were tracked by sequencing TCRalpha and TCRbeta repertoires over time. The cohort comprised two young, previously healthy adult volunteers, one female and one male.

These reads were obtained on an Illumina NovaSeq 6000. TCRalpha and TCRbeta cDNA libraries were built by 5'RACE with constant-segment primers, adding sample barcodes and unique molecular identifiers. Trizol reagent was used to extract RNA from every sample. The libraries were amplified in two PCR steps, and the second step added a second sample barcode and Illumina TruSeq adapters. The libraries were sequenced on an Illumina NovaSeq using 2 x 150 bp paired-end reads. Concerning the study's data processing: With migec v1.2.7, reads were demultiplexed and then collapsed into UMI-guided consensus sequences. Using mixcr v2.1.11, UMI consensuses were aligned to TRA and TRB V and J templates and then assembled into clonotypes. A clonotype was counted as expanded or contracted only if both edgeR and NoisET called the change significant, with noise models trained on biological replicates. edgeR calls used a false discovery rate-adjusted p below 0.01 and a log2 fold-change threshold of 1. As an exploratory analysis of dynamics, max-normalized trajectories of the 1000 most abundant clonotypes were examined with PCA combined with hierarchical clustering. Separately sequenced CD4+ and CD8+ repertoires were used to assign a CD4 or CD8 phenotype to each responding clone. TCRdb passed the public sequencing reads through fastp at Q25 and MiXCR, retaining productive beta sequences. Each record represents a unique CDR3 protein, reported with the most common genes and DNA among its rows. Here the V and J calls rest on TCRdb's processing, not on the authors' analysis. The sample table lists approximately 260,000 distinct CDR3 sequences, over 15% of them with a count of one. 3.5% of the sample comes from the top ten.

This clonotype has just a few counts. What antigen it recognizes has not been identified. No per-base quality is available; no much larger clone lies one base away. The CDR3 measures 15 amino acids from cysteine to phenylalanine. Just CDR3 DNA is preserved here, 45 bases in frame from base 1. The junction carries 13 bases between V and J, which are trimmed by 1 base and 3 bases respectively. Ficoll-Paque density gradient centrifugation was used to isolate PBMCs. Overall results and qualifications from the work: Some responding clones were detected in pre-infection memory, suggesting pre-existing cross-reactive memory T cells joined the SARS-CoV-2 response. Only two mild cases were covered by the study, and larger cohorts that include severe cases with pre-infection samples were considered necessary. Clones contracting from day 15 to 85 had balanced CD4/CD8 phenotypes, while a second wave expanding from day 15 to 37 was biased towards CD4+. The second-wave clones that peaked on day 37 were not confirmed to be SARS-CoV-2 specific. Contracting CD4+ clones appeared mostly in the CM and EM memory subsets, whereas CD8+ clones were enriched in EMRA.

The receptor was derived from a man younger than 35 who had mild COVID-19 (a few samples of this study predate the infection). The sample titles of this study are shuffled in the database, so cell type and time point are left out; the donor was told from shared clones. Recombination connected TRBV12-3 or TRBV12-4 to TRBJ2-7, with an unclear D gene assignment. Sequenced input: PBMCs or a T cell subset sorted from them (not recorded which). The CDR3 region has the sequence CASSLGGSFDYEQYF. Here is the DNA: TGTGCCAGCAGTTTAGGGGGTTCCTTCGACTACGAGCAGTACTTC.